This T cell receptor (beta chain) is drawn from a study of blood T cell repertoires in COVID-19. Study information: COVID-19 samples, acute and convalescent, were from the United States, Italy and Spain. Nucleic acid was either cDNA or gDNA, and it came from T cells, B-cell-depleted T cells, or PBMCs.

Original data processing: Amplification of reference gene primers provided the estimated nucleated cell counts. The assay was immunoSEQ multiplex PCR, and TCRdb's table has in-frame clones only and misses some. The V and J calls and clone size were taken over from that table, and D and trimming were inferred from the DNA. Seen here are some 130,000 clones, around four fifths observed once, and the top ten hold approximately 11%. The CDR3 loop spans 15 amino acids. Germline CDR1 and CDR2: LNHDA and SQIVND (reference sequence). The V segment lost 3 bases and the J segment 5 bases; nucleotides outside the gene matches: 5.

Material for sequencing was peripheral blood. The clonotype was recovered from a man in his sixties who had recovered from COVID-19. This rearrangement joins TRBV19 to TRBJ1-4; 8 bases agree with TRBD1. CDR3 loop: CASSIGRQGNEKLFF. CDR3 DNA sequence: TGTGCCAGTAGTATCGGGAGACAGGGGAATGAAAAACTGTTTTTT.